The clone carrying this T cell receptor (beta chain) has more than one count but fewer than ten. The antigen is undetermined. The record originates from a study of post-analysis software for immune sequencing data. Turning to the study itself: Relapsing-remitting, secondary progressive and progressive-relapsing multiple sclerosis courses were included. Study-level results: Relative to controls, patients with multiple sclerosis showed significantly lower normalized Chao1 diversity. In patients, five or six TRBV segments were more frequent than in controls, with TRBV5-6, TRBV5-1 and TRBV20-1 among them. When the samples were clustered directly with F measure, those that had been prepared in the same batch showed strong co-clustering.

Unique molecular identifiers were present in the TCR beta cDNA libraries. The yield from roughly 1 to 10 million T cells was roughly 500,000 cDNA molecules in total. TCRdb fed the PCR reads into MiXCR, producing one record per CDR3 protein. This sample carries some 690,000 distinct CDR3 sequences, around 64% of them seen once, and the ten largest clones take around 10%. Trimming left V 0 bases short and J 2 bases short, with 11 bases between. Germline CDR1 is DFQATT and CDR2 is SNEGSKA (reference sequence). This CDR3 region has 15 residues. The receptor comes from a girl aged 2 to 9 with multiple sclerosis. V gene TRBV20-1 combines with J gene TRBJ2-1; TRBD1 is a possible D gene (6 bases). Sequenced: blood. CDR3 amino acids: CSARDQQGPYNEQFF. The CDR3 nucleotides are TGCAGTGCTAGAGATCAGCAGGGGCCCTACAATGAGCAGTTCTTC.